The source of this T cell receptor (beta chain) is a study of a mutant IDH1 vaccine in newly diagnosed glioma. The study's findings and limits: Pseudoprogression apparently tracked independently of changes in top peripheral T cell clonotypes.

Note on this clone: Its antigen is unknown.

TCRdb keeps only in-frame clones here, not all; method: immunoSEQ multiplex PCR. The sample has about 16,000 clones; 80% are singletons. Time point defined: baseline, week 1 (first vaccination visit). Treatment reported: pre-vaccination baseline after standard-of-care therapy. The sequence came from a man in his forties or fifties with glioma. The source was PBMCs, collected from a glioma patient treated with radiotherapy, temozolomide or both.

The CDR3 here is CASSSTGGWGTEAFF. The CDR3 DNA follows: TGTGCCAGCAGCTCGACTGGGGGCTGGGGCACTGAAGCTTTCTTT. V gene TRBV7-9 combines with J gene TRBJ1-1, with a weak D call TRBD1 (6 bases). This CDR3 is 15 amino acids long. V was cut by 4 bases and J by 4 bases, with 16 bases left in between. CDR1 and CDR2 (germline): SEHNR, FQNEAQ (reference sequence).